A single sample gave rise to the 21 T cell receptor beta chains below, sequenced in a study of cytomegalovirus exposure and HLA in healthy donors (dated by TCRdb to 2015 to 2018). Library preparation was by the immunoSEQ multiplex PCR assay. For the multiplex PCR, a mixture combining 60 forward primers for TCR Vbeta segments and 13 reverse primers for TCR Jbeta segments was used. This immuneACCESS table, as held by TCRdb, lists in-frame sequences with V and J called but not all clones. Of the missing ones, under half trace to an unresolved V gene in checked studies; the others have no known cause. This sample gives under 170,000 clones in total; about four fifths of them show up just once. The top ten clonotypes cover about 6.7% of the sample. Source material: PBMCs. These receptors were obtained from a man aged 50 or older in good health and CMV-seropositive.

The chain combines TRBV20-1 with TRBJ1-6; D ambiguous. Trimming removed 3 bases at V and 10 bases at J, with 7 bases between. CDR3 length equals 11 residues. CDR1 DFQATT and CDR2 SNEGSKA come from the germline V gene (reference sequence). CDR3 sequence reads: CSASPSSPLHF. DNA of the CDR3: TGCAGTGCTAGCCCTTCCTCACCCCTCCACTTT.

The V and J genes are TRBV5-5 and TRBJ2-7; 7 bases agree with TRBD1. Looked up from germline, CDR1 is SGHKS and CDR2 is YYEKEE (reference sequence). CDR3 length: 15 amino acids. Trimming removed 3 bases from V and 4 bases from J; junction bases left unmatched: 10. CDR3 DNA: TGTGCCAGCAGCTCTAGACAGGGCAACCTTTACGAGCAGTACTTC. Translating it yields CASSSRQGNLYEQYF.

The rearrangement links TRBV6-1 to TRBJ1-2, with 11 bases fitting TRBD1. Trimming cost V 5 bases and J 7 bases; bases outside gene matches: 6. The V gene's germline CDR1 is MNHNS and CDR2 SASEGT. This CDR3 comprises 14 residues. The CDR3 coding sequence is TGTGCCAGCAGTCCCGGGACAGGGGGTGTTGGCTACACCTTC. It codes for CASSPGTGGVGYTF.

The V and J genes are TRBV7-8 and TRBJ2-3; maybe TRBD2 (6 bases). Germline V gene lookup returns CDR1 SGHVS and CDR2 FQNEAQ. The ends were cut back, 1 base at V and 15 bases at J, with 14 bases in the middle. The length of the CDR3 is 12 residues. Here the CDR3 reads CASSLVRGPLYF. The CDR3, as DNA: TGTGCCAGCAGCTTAGTGCGGGGCCCCCTATATTTT.

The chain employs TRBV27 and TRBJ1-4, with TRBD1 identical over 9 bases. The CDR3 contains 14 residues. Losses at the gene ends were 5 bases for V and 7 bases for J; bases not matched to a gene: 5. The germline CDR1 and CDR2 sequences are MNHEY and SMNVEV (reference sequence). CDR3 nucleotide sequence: TGTGCCAGCAGTCCCAGGACAGGGGTTGAAAAACTGTTTTTT. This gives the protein CASSPRTGVEKLFF.

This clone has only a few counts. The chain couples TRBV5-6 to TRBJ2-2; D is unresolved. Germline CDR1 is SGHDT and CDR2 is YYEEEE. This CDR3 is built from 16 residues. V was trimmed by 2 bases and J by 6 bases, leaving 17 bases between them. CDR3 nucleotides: TGTGCCAGCAGCTTCATCCGTAGCTTCGCCGCCGGGGAGCTGTTTTTT. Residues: CASSFIRSFAAGELFF.

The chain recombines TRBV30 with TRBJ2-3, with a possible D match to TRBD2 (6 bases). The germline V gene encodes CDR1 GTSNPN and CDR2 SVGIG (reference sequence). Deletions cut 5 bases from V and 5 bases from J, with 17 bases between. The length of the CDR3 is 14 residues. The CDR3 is CAWVPGRSQDTQYF. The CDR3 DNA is TGTGCCTGGGTCCCAGGGAGGTCACAAGATACGCAGTATTTT.

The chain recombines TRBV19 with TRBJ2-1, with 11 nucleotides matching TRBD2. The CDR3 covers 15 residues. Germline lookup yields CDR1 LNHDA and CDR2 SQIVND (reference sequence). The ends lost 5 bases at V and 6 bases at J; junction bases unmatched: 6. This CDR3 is CASSSILAGVNEQFF. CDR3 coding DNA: TGTGCCAGTAGTTCTATACTAGCGGGAGTCAATGAGCAGTTCTTC.

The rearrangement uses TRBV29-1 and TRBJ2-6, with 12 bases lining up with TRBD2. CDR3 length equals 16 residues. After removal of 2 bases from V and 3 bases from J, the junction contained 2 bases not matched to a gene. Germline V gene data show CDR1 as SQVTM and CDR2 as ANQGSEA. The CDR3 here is CSVETSGRNGANVLTF. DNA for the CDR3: TGCAGCGTTGAAACTAGCGGGAGGAATGGGGCCAACGTCCTGACTTTC.

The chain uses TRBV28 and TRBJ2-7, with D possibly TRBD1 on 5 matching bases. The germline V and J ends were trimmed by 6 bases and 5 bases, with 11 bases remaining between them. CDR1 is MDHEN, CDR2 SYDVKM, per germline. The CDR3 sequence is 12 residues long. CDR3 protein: CASRSGADEQYF. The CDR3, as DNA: TGTGCCAGCAGGAGTGGGGCCGACGAGCAGTACTTC.

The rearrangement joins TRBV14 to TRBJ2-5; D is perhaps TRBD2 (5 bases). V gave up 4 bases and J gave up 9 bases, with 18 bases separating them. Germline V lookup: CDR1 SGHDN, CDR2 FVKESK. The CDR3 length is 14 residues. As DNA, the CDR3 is TGTGCCAGCAGCCCCCACCGGGGTGTGGAGGCCCAGTACTTC. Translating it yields CASSPHRGVEAQYF.

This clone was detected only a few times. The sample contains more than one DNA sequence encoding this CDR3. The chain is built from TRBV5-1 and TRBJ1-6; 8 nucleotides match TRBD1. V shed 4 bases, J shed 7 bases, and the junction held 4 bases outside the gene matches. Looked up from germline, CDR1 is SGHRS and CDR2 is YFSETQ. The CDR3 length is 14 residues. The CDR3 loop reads CASSGTGGNSPLHF. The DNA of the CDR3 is TGCGCCAGCAGCGGGACAGGTGGGAATTCACCCCTCCACTTT.

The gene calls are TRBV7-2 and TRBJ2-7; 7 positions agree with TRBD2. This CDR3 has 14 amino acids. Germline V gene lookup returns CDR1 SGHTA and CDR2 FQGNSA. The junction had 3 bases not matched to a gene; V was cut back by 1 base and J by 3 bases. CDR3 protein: CASSLGLAGYEQYF. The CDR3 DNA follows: TGTGCCAGCAGCTTAGGACTAGCAGGCTACGAGCAGTACTTC.

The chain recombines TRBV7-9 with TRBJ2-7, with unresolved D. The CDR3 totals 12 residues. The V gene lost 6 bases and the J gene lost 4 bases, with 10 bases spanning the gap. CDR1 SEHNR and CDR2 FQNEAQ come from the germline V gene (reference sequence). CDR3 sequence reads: CASSPSGYEQYF. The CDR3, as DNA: TGTGCCAGCAGTCCTTCAGGATACGAGCAGTACTTC.

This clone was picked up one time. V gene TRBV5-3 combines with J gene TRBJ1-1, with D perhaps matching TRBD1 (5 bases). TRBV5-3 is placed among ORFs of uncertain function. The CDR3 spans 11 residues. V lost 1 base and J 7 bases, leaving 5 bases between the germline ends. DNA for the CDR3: TGTGCCAGAAGCTTGAGGGGTGAAGCTTTCTTT. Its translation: CARSLRGEAFF.

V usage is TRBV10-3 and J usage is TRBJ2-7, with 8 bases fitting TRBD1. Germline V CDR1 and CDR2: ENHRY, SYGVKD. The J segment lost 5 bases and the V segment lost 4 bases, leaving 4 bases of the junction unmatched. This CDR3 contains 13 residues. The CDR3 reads CAISGQGLNEQYF. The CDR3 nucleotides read TGTGCCATCAGTGGACAGGGGCTCAACGAGCAGTACTTC.

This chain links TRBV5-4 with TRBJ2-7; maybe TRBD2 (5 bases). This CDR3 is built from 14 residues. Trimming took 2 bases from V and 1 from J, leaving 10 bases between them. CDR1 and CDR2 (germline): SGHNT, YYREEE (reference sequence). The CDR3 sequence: CASSFFTGSYEQYF. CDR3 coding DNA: TGTGCCAGCAGCTTTTTTACGGGGTCCTACGAGCAGTACTTC.

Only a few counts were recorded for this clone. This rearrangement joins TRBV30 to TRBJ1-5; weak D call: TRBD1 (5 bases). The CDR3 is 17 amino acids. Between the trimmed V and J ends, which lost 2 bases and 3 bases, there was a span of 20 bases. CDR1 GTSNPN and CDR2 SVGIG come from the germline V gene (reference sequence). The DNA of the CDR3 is TGTGCCTGGAGTAAGCATAGGCCAGGGTTAAACAATCAGCCCCAGCATTTT. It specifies CAWSKHRPGLNNQPQHF. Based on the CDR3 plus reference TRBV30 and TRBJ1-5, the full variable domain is SQTIHQWPATLVQPVGSPLSLECTVEGTSNPNLYWYRQAAGRGLQLLFYSVGIGQISSEVPQNLSASRPQDRQFILSSKKLLLSDSGFYLCAWSKHRPGLNNQPQHFGDGTRLSIL.

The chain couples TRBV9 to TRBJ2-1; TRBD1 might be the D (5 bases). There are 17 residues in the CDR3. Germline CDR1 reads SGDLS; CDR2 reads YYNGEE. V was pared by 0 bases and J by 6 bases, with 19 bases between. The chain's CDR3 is CASSVGRAMVRFNEQFF. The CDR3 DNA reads TGTGCCAGCAGCGTAGGCAGGGCGATGGTTCGGTTCAATGAGCAGTTCTTC.

CDR3 bases: TGTGCTAGTGGGACAGGGGATTCGACAAGCGAGACCCAGTACTTC. Its protein is CASGTGDSTSETQYF. The chain is built from TRBV12-5 and TRBJ2-5; 8 bases line up with TRBD1. Germline values: CDR1 LGHNT, CDR2 FRNRAP. The V gene end was trimmed by 6 bases and the J gene end by 5 bases; junction bases not matched to a gene: 11. The CDR3 runs to 15 residues.

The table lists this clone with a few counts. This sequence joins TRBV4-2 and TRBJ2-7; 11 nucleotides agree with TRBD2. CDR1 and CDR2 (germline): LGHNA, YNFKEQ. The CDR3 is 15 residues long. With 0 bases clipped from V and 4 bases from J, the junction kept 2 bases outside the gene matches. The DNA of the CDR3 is TGTGCCAGCAGCCAAGATACTAGCGGGAGTTACGAGCAGTACTTC. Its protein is CASSQDTSGSYEQYF.